The 9 T cell receptor beta chains below were found in one sample sequenced in a study of spatial heterogeneity in lung cancer. TCRdb passed the 5' RACE reads through MiXCR, listing each CDR3 protein once. Among roughly 120,000 distinct CDR3 sequences listed, 11% were seen once. Time point in this sample: blood at routine non-recurrence follow-up after resection. Source: PBMCs, taken at follow-up. Receptors originate from a female donor with early-stage non-small cell lung cancer.

The chain recombines TRBV24-1 with TRBJ2-3; D is unresolved. The CDR3 covers 15 residues. Germline loops: CDR1 KGHDR, CDR2 SFDVKD. Deletions cut 7 bases from V and 6 bases from J, with 19 bases between. In DNA form, the CDR3 reads TGTGCCACCAGCGAATTATGCGGACGAGAGGATACGCAGTATTTT. This codes for CATSELCGREDTQYF.

The chain has TRBV15 and TRBJ2-7; D unclear. The germline V gene has CDR1 LNHNV and CDR2 YYDKDF (reference sequence). V shed 3 bases and J shed 1 base, with 7 bases lying between them. This CDR3 contains 13 residues. For the CDR3, the DNA is TGTGCCACCAGCAGGGTTGGTTCCTACGAGCAGTACTTC. Translated: CATSRVGSYEQYF. Together with reference TRBV15 and TRBJ2-7, the CDR3 gives the full variable domain: DAMVIQNPRYQVTQFGKPVTLSCSQTLNHNVMYWYQQKSSQAPKLLFHYYDKDFNNEADTPDNFQSRRPNTSFCFLDIRSPGLGDTAMYLCATSRVGSYEQYFGPGTRLTVT.

DNA for the CDR3: TGTGCCAGCAGCCCGGGACAGGTTGTCCACGAGCAGTACTTC. Translated: CASSPGQVVHEQYF. V and J are TRBV6-2 or TRBV6-3 and TRBJ2-7; 8 nucleotides match TRBD1. Per germline, CDR1 MNHEY and CDR2 SVGEGT. This CDR3 spans 14 amino acids. Trimming cost V 6 bases and J 5 bases; bases outside gene matches: 9.

This clonotype has just a few counts. The chain couples TRBV5-1 to TRBJ2-6, with D uncertain. CDR1 and CDR2 from the germline V gene are SGHRS and YFSETQ. The CDR3 is 18 residues long. V lost 4 bases, J lost 0 bases, and 17 bases lay in between. The CDR3 nucleotides are TGCGCCAGCAGCCCCATGGCGCAGGTGACCTCTGGGGCCAACGTCCTGACTTTC. Amino acid sequence: CASSPMAQVTSGANVLTF.

The chain joins TRBV9 to TRBJ2-2, with 10 bases fitting TRBD2. After removal of 0 bases from V and 1 base from J, the junction contained 6 bases not matched to a gene. CDR3 length equals 18 residues. Germline V gene data show CDR1 as SGDLS and CDR2 as YYNGEE. The CDR3 region has the DNA TGTGCCAGCAGCGTAGGTCGACTAGCGGGTGAGAACACCGGGGAGCTGTTTTTT. This encodes CASSVGRLAGENTGELFF.

A few counts support this clonotype. The chain is built from TRBV12-3 or TRBV12-4 and TRBJ1-1, with unresolved D. Trimming removed 3 bases at V and 0 bases at J, with 5 bases between. This CDR3 region has 13 residues. The CDR3 DNA reads as TGTGCCAGCAGTTTCTCGATGAACACTGAAGCTTTCTTT. Its translation: CASSFSMNTEAFF.

About this clonotype itself: Possible read error: a much larger clone is one base away. The V gene is TRBV11-2, the J gene TRBJ2-7; 10 nucleotides match TRBD2. Germline CDR1 is SGHAT and CDR2 is FQNNGV. This CDR3 spans 14 amino acids. The J segment lost 2 bases and the V segment lost 7 bases, leaving 5 bases of the junction unmatched. The CDR3 DNA follows: TGTGCCAGCAACCTAGGACTAGCGGCCTACGAGCAGTACTTC. Its translation: CASNLGLAAYEQYF.

The chain carries TRBV27 and TRBJ1-1; D may be TRBD1 (6 bases). Trimming stripped 3 bases from V and 4 bases from J, with 12 bases between. Germline-derived CDR1 and CDR2 are MNHEY and SMNVEV (reference sequence). CDR3 length: 14 amino acids. The CDR3 region has the DNA TGTGCCAGCAGTTTTGACAGGTCGGTCACTGAAGCTTTCTTT. This codes for CASSFDRSVTEAFF.

This clonotype was picked up a small number of times. V usage is TRBV4-2 and J usage is TRBJ2-7; TRBD2 matches 7 bases. V gave up 0 bases and J gave up 3 bases; unmatched junction bases: 5. The CDR3 runs 15 residues. Germline CDR1 LGHNA, CDR2 YNFKEQ. The CDR3 coding sequence is TGTGCCAGCAGCCAAGATCGGGGGGTGCACTACGAGCAGTACTTC. Translating gives CASSQDRGVHYEQYF.